This passage covers 26 T cell receptor beta chains from one sample sequenced in a study of cytomegalovirus exposure and HLA in healthy donors. 13 Jbeta primers and 60 Vbeta primers were used for the PCR. Here immunoSEQ multiplex PCR was the method, and the copy in TCRdb shows in-frame clones only, minus some. The sample gives about 90,000 clones, around 84% of which show up once; around 2.3% is in the top ten. The specimen was PBMCs. The receptors derive from a young man in good health and CMV-seronegative.

A single count supports this clone. At one boundary the junction diverges from the germline segment, which might be a read error. The V and J genes are TRBV7-7 and TRBJ2-7; 7 bases are shared with TRBD2. Per the germline V gene, CDR1 is SSHAT and CDR2 is FNYEAQ (reference sequence). CDR3 size: 14 residues. The CDR3 nucleotides read TGTGCTAGCACCTTTCCGGGACTACGATACGAGCAGTACTTC. Amino acids: CASTFPGLRYEQYF.

CDR3 DNA sequence: TGTGCCAGCAGCCCATTCTCGGGACAAAGTATCTATGGCTACACCTTC. This sequence encodes CASSPFSGQSIYGYTF. The chain carries TRBV16 and TRBJ1-2; D might be TRBD1 (6 bases). The germline V gene encodes CDR1 KGHSY and CDR2 FQNENV. V was pared by 4 bases and J by 4 bases, with 19 bases between. The CDR3 runs 16 residues.

This clone was counted once. The rearrangement uses TRBV2 and TRBJ2-7, with 11 bases identical to TRBD1. The CDR3 is 14 amino acids. Germline CDR1 reads SNHLY; CDR2 reads FYNNEI. V dropped 8 bases and J dropped 5; count of bases not matched to a gene: 8. The CDR3 sequence: CASDTDRGRDEQYF. The CDR3 bases are TGTGCCAGCGATACGGACAGGGGGCGCGACGAGCAGTACTTC.

V gene TRBV7-9 combines with J gene TRBJ1-5; 8 bases map to TRBD1. The ends lost 4 bases at V and 4 bases at J; junction bases unmatched: 9. The CDR3 covers 16 residues. Germline V CDR1 and CDR2: SEHNR, FQNEAQ (reference sequence). The CDR3 DNA sequence: TGTGCCAGCAGCTCGATAGGACAGGGACGGAATCAGCCCCAGCATTTT. Its translation is CASSSIGQGRNQPQHF. Looking up the rest from reference TRBV7-9 and TRBJ1-5 gives the full variable domain: DTGVSQNPRHKITKRGQNVTFRCDPISEHNRLYWYRQTLGQGPEFLTYFQNEAQLEKSRLLSDRFSAERPKGSFSTLEIQRTEQGDSAMYLCASSSIGQGRNQPQHFGDGTRLSIL.

The chain links TRBV9 to TRBJ2-1; 8 bases are a match to TRBD2. Trimming at V came to 0 bases and at J to 4 bases, leaving 6 bases not matched to a gene. This CDR3 is built from 16 residues. Germline lookup yields CDR1 SGDLS and CDR2 YYNGEE. The CDR3 DNA follows: TGTGCCAGCAGCGTAGATAACGGGAGGGTATACAATGAGCAGTTCTTC. Translated: CASSVDNGRVYNEQFF. Filled out from reference TRBV9 and TRBJ2-1, the complete variable domain reads DSGVTQTPKHLITATGQRVTLRCSPRSGDLSVYWYQQSLDQGLQFLIQYYNGEERAKGNILERFSAQQFPDLHSELNLSSLELGDSALYFCASSVDNGRVYNEQFFGPGTRLTVL.

J is TRBJ1-5 and V is TRBV4-3; tentatively, D is TRBD1 (6 bases). Germline CDR1 LGHNA, CDR2 YSLEER. This CDR3 has 15 amino acids. Trimming took 0 bases from V and 4 from J, leaving 10 bases between them. CDR3 in amino acids: CASSQDGQGNQPQHF. CDR3 coding DNA: TGCGCCAGCAGCCAAGATGGGCAGGGGAATCAGCCCCAGCATTTT.

The chain joins TRBV29-1 to TRBJ2-7; D is ambiguous. V was pared by 1 base and J by 5 bases, with 6 bases between. This CDR3 has 11 residues. Per germline, CDR1 SQVTM and CDR2 ANQGSEA. CDR3 loop: CSVEARNEQYF. The CDR3 DNA is TGCAGCGTTGAAGCCAGGAACGAGCAGTACTTC.

This clone was counted between two and nine times. The chain is built from TRBV9 and TRBJ1-3, with D perhaps TRBD1 (5 bases). CDR1 is SGDLS, CDR2 YYNGEE, per germline. This CDR3 spans 14 amino acids. V was pared by 3 bases and J by 4 bases, with 11 bases between. The CDR3 sequence is CASSDPNRGNTIYF. CDR3 nucleotides: TGTGCCAGCAGCGATCCTAACAGGGGAAACACCATATATTTT.

The V gene is TRBV13, the J gene TRBJ2-1; 8 bases align to TRBD1. The germline gives CDR1 PRHDT, CDR2 FYEKMQ (reference sequence). V was pared by 4 bases and J by 10 bases, with 15 bases of the junction left unmatched. CDR3 size: 16 residues. As DNA, the CDR3 is TGTGCCAGCAGCTCAGCCGGACAGGGCCGTTGGAAGGAGCAGTTCTTC. Its protein is CASSSAGQGRWKEQFF.

This rearrangement joins TRBV6-1 to TRBJ1-2; 7 bases are shared with TRBD1. Per germline, CDR1 MNHNS and CDR2 SASEGT. After removal of 2 bases from V and 8 bases from J, the junction contained 11 bases not matched to a gene. The CDR3 consists of 15 residues. The chain's CDR3 is CASSEYEGAGGGYTF. CDR3 DNA: TGTGCCAGCAGTGAATACGAAGGGGCAGGGGGAGGCTACACCTTC.

This rearrangement joins TRBV28 to TRBJ2-7, with D hard to call. The CDR3 length is 13 residues. V lost 3 bases to trimming and J lost 2 bases, with 8 bases between them. The germline gives CDR1 MDHEN, CDR2 SYDVKM. The CDR3 nucleotides read TGTGCCAGCAGTTTTGCCGGTGCCTACGAGCAGTACTTC. Protein: CASSFAGAYEQYF.

This clone has only one observation. The genes are TRBV7-2 and TRBJ1-1; D gene ambiguous. Trimming took off 1 base at V and 1 base at J, with 13 bases between the two ends. In germline, CDR1 is SGHTA, CDR2 FQGNSA. The CDR3 runs 16 residues. The CDR3 is CASSLVGQTSNTEAFF. The CDR3 DNA follows: TGTGCCAGCAGCTTAGTGGGCCAGACCTCGAACACTGAAGCTTTCTTT.

This clone was detected once. The chain carries TRBV19 and TRBJ2-7; D is undetermined. V lost 3 bases and J lost 6, with 6 bases in between. The CDR3 extends over 11 amino acids. The V gene's germline CDR1 is LNHDA and CDR2 SQIVND (reference sequence). The chain's CDR3 is CASSIASEQYF. In DNA, the CDR3 is TGTGCCAGTAGTATTGCGAGCGAGCAGTACTTC.

This chain joins TRBV29-1 and TRBJ2-1; 9 nucleotides match TRBD2. The CDR3 covers 14 residues. Germline CDR1 is SQVTM and CDR2 is ANQGSEA. After removal of 7 bases from V and 7 bases from J, the junction contained 11 bases not matched to a gene. This CDR3 is CSATRGTSSNEQFF. Here the CDR3 DNA reads TGCAGCGCTACGAGGGGGACTAGCTCTAATGAGCAGTTCTTC.

This clone was found a few times. The chain couples TRBV6-6 to TRBJ1-6; D gene ambiguous. This CDR3 is built from 14 residues. The V and J ends lost 4 bases and 8 bases respectively, with 12 bases between them. Germline assignment: CDR1 MNHNY and CDR2 SVGAGI (reference sequence). The CDR3 region has the DNA TGTGCCAGCAGTTCCGGGATGAACGATTCACCCCTCCACTTT. This encodes CASSSGMNDSPLHF.

The CDR3 here is CASKEQGDTEAFF. For the CDR3, the DNA is TGTGCCAGCAAGGAACAGGGCGACACTGAAGCTTTCTTT. The V gene is TRBV4-2, the J gene TRBJ1-1; possibly TRBD1 for D (6 bases). Germline values: CDR1 LGHNA, CDR2 YNFKEQ. Trimming removed 7 bases at V and 3 bases at J, with 12 bases between. The CDR3 has 13 amino acids.

The chain links TRBV29-1 to TRBJ2-3; D is undetermined. Trimming left V 4 bases short and J 6 bases short, with 8 bases between. The CDR3 spans 11 residues. CDR1 and CDR2 (germline): SQVTM, ANQGSEA. DNA for the CDR3: TGCAGCGTTGTTATGCGGGATACGCAGTATTTT. Translating it yields CSVVMRDTQYF.

Concerning this clone itself: One end of the junction fails to match germline, which may point to a read error. V is TRBV6-1 and J is TRBJ1-1; D is possibly TRBD1 (6 bases). This CDR3 is 15 amino acids long. CDR1 is MNHNS, CDR2 SASEGT, per germline. CDR3 DNA sequence: TGTGCCAGTCTGACGGGACACGGCCTGAACGCTGAAGCTTTCTTT. Its protein is CASLTGHGLNAEAFF.

The chain carries TRBV2 and TRBJ2-2; D unresolved. Looked up from germline, CDR1 is SNHLY and CDR2 is FYNNEI. This CDR3 is built from 14 residues. Between the trimmed V and J ends, which lost 4 bases and 0 bases, there was a span of 6 bases. This CDR3 is CASSGASNTGELFF. The CDR3 DNA reads as TGTGCCAGCAGTGGGGCCTCGAACACCGGGGAGCTGTTTTTT. Using reference TRBV2 and TRBJ2-2 for the parts outside the CDR3, the full variable domain is EPEVTQTPSHQVTQMGQEVILRCVPISNHLYFYWYRQILGQKVEFLVSFYNNEISEKSEIFDDQFSVERPDGSNFTLKIRSTKLEDSAMYFCASSGASNTGELFFGEGSRLTVL.

The chain carries TRBV5-8 and TRBJ1-6, with D possibly matching TRBD1 (5 bases). This CDR3 is 13 amino acids long. Trimming cost V 0 bases and J 10 bases, with 8 bases left between them. Looked up from germline, CDR1 is SGHTS and CDR2 is YDEGEE. CDR3 in amino acids: CASSLERGSPLHF. The DNA of the CDR3 is TGTGCCAGCAGCTTGGAAAGGGGCTCACCCCTCCACTTT.

The J gene is TRBJ1-1, the V gene TRBV28; 9 nucleotides agree with TRBD1. The V segment lost 5 bases and the J segment 4 bases; nucleotides outside the gene matches: 5. CDR1 and CDR2 from the germline V gene are MDHEN and SYDVKM. The length of the CDR3 is 14 residues. The CDR3 here is CASSRKDRGTEAFF. Here the CDR3 DNA reads TGTGCCAGCAGTCGTAAGGACAGGGGCACTGAAGCTTTCTTT.

This clone was recorded a few times. This chain links TRBV25-1 with TRBJ2-3, with 8 bases matching TRBD2. The germline V gene encodes CDR1 MGHDK and CDR2 SYGVNS. CDR3 size: 15 residues. After removal of 0 bases from V and 1 base from J, the junction contained 0 bases not matched to a gene. This CDR3 is CASSEYGRGTDTQYF. The DNA for the CDR3 is TGTGCCAGCAGTGAATACGGGAGGGGCACAGATACGCAGTATTTT.

This clone was seen a few times. The CDR3 protein is CASSYAKTYEAFF. The CDR3 DNA reads as TGTGCCAGCAGTTACGCGAAAACCTATGAAGCTTTCTTT. J is TRBJ1-1 and V is TRBV6-5; D is unclear. V was shortened by 2 bases and J by 7 bases, with 11 bases between the two germline ends. The CDR3 contains 13 residues. Germline lookup yields CDR1 MNHEY and CDR2 SVGAGI.

The chain uses TRBV25-1 and TRBJ1-4, with unresolved D. This CDR3 spans 14 amino acids. V lost 4 bases, J lost 4 bases, and 10 bases lay in between. CDR1 MGHDK and CDR2 SYGVNS come from the germline V gene. CDR3 sequence: CASSGGGFNEKLFF. CDR3 coding DNA: TGTGCCAGCAGTGGGGGAGGATTTAATGAAAAACTGTTTTTT.

This chain uses TRBV14 with TRBJ1-2; weak D call: TRBD1 (5 bases). V lost 4 bases to trimming and J lost 4 bases, with 13 bases between them. The CDR3 is 14 residues long. Germline V gives CDR1 SGHDN, CDR2 FVKESK. The CDR3 bases are TGTGCCAGCAGCCGGGCGGGGGTAGCCTATGGCTACACCTTC. As protein: CASSRAGVAYGYTF.

The chain joins TRBV29-1 to TRBJ1-4, with D uncertain. V shed 0 bases and J shed 4 bases, with 15 bases lying between them. The CDR3 contains 16 residues. Germline CDR1 is SQVTM and CDR2 is ANQGSEA. The CDR3 DNA reads as TGCAGCGTTGAAGAGGGAGGCTGGCGGGGTAATGAAAAACTGTTTTTT. Protein sequence: CSVEEGGWRGNEKLFF. The variable domain in full, completed from reference TRBV29-1 and TRBJ1-4, reads SAVISQKPSRDICQRGTSLTIQCQVDSQVTMMFWYRQQPGQSLTLIATANQGSEATYESGFVIDKFPISRPNLTFSTLTVSNMSPEDSSIYLCSVEEGGWRGNEKLFFGSGTQLSVL.